This T cell receptor (beta chain) derives from a study of shared clonotypes between healthy human individuals. Using immunoSEQ multiplex PCR, the repertoire was profiled, and TCRdb retains in-frame clones only, with some absent. Among more than 2,000,000 clones, approximately 95% were seen once, and the ten largest hold 0.3% to 0.4%. The germline CDR1 and CDR2 sequences are SGHAT and FQNNGV. V was shortened by 4 bases and J by 0 bases, with 6 bases between the two germline ends. The CDR3 is 13 residues long. A word on this clone: At the DNA level, this CDR3 is encoded by other sequences in the same sample as well.

The TCR sequence derives from a man between 18 and 35 years old in good health. Some clones in this sample may be carry-over from other donors' samples. The gene calls are TRBV11-2 and TRBJ2-5; D is uncertain. Input material: naive CD4+ T cells from PBMCs. Subset of the sample: CD45RA+ positively selected. The CDR3 protein is CASSSNHQETQYF. The CDR3 nucleotides read TGTGCCAGCAGCTCCAACCACCAAGAGACCCAGTACTTC.